Listed here are 3 T cell receptor beta chains from one sample, sequenced in a study of cytomegalovirus exposure and HLA in healthy donors. The PCR had 60 Vbeta and 13 Jbeta primers. Using immunoSEQ multiplex PCR, the repertoire was profiled, and TCRdb retains in-frame clones only, with some absent. The sample gives fewer than 150,000 clones, around 83% of which show up once; roughly 4.5% is in the top ten. The sequencing sample was made of PBMCs. These receptors all come from a man in his forties or fifties in good health and CMV-seropositive.

This clone was recorded once. The chain recombines TRBV7-9 with TRBJ2-3; TRBD2 might be the D (5 bases). With 7 bases removed from V and 0 bases from J, the gap between germline ends came to 17 bases. Germline CDR1 and CDR2: SEHNR and FQNEAQ (reference sequence). This CDR3 has 16 residues. CDR3 region: CASTEGEGPSTDTQYF. CDR3 in DNA: TGTGCCAGCACAGAGGGCGAAGGGCCTAGCACAGATACGCAGTATTTT. The complete variable domain, with remaining parts taken from reference TRBV7-9 and TRBJ2-3, reads DTGVSQNPRHKITKRGQNVTFRCDPISEHNRLYWYRQTLGQGPEFLTYFQNEAQLEKSRLLSDRFSAERPKGSFSTLEIQRTEQGDSAMYLCASTEGEGPSTDTQYFGPGTRLTVL.

The V call is TRBV7-3, the J call TRBJ2-2; 8 nucleotides match TRBD2. The CDR3 contains 15 residues. Germline CDR1 reads SGHTA; CDR2 reads FQGTGA. After removal of 4 bases from V and 1 base from J, the junction contained 2 bases not matched to a gene. CDR3 DNA sequence: TGTGCCAGCAGCTCGGGGGGGGTGAACACCGGGGAGCTGTTTTTT. This codes for CASSSGGVNTGELFF.

This clone was seen a handful of times. Other DNA sequences in the same sample also yield this CDR3. In nucleotides, the CDR3 is TGTGCCAGCAGCTTGGGGGACAGGGGGCTTAGTGGCTACACCTTC. This translates into CASSLGDRGLSGYTF. The genes are TRBV5-6 and TRBJ1-2; TRBD1 matches at 12 bases. The CDR3 length is 15 residues. V shed 0 bases, J shed 7 bases, and the junction held 4 bases outside the gene matches. Germline CDR1 and CDR2: SGHDT and YYEEEE.